The 29 T cell receptor beta chains below were found in one sample sequenced in a study of blood T cell repertoires in COVID-19. The table came from immunoSEQ multiplex PCR; TCRdb's copy has only in-frame clones and leaves some out. Of 20,000 to 30,000 clones in the sample, around 90% were seen once. Material for sequencing was peripheral blood. These receptors were collected from a man aged 70 or older with acute or convalescent COVID-19.

The V gene is TRBV6-2 or TRBV6-3, the J gene TRBJ2-6, with a possible D match to TRBD1 (5 bases). The CDR3 extends over 18 amino acids. Looked up from germline, CDR1 is MNHEY and CDR2 is SVGEGT. Trimming took off 2 bases at V and 0 bases at J, with 14 bases between the two ends. The CDR3 loop reads CASSYPLGQSSGANVLTF. DNA for the CDR3: TGTGCCAGCAGTTACCCGTTGGGGCAGAGCTCTGGGGCCAACGTCCTGACTTTC.

The count of this clone is one. The gene calls are TRBV5-1 and TRBJ2-5; 7 nucleotides match TRBD2. With V trimmed by 0 bases and J by 5 bases, 4 bases remained unmatched. This CDR3 spans 14 amino acids. Per germline, CDR1 SGHRS and CDR2 YFSETQ. The CDR3 is CASSLGTSVETQYF. In nucleotides, the CDR3 is TGCGCCAGCAGCTTGGGCACTAGCGTTGAGACCCAGTACTTC.

J is TRBJ2-1 and V is TRBV5-1; 9 bases are a match to TRBD2. CDR1 is SGHRS, CDR2 YFSETQ, per germline. Germline trimming cut 4 bases from V and 5 bases from J; bases unmatched to any gene: 7. The CDR3 runs 15 residues. CDR3 DNA sequence: TGCGCCAGCAGCGTTAGCGGGAGCAGTAACAATGAGCAGTTCTTC. It specifies CASSVSGSSNNEQFF. The full variable domain, in which reference TRBV5-1 and TRBJ2-1 provide the parts outside the CDR3, is KAGVTQTPRYLIKTRGQQVTLSCSPISGHRSVSWYQQTPGQGLQFLFEYFSETQRNKGNFPGRFSGRQFSNSRSEMNVSTLELGDSALYLCASSVSGSSNNEQFFGPGTRLTVL.

This rearrangement joins TRBV28 to TRBJ2-7; 10 nucleotides match TRBD2. Looked up from germline, CDR1 is MDHEN and CDR2 is SYDVKM. V lost 9 bases and J lost 3; bases outside the gene matches: 17. The CDR3 contains 17 residues. DNA for the CDR3: TGTGCCAGTCGAGGGTCTAGCGGGAGTCCATACCGCTACGAGCAGTACTTC. Translated, it gives CASRGSSGSPYRYEQYF.

V gene TRBV7-3 combines with J gene TRBJ2-1; 7 bases align to TRBD2. Germline V lookup: CDR1 SGHTA, CDR2 FQGTGA. Trimming at V came to 2 bases and at J to 5 bases, leaving 6 bases not matched to a gene. The CDR3 is 15 residues long. The CDR3 sequence: CASSLLGEGNNEQFF. The CDR3 DNA reads TGTGCCAGCAGCTTATTAGGGGAGGGGAACAATGAGCAGTTCTTC.

The V gene is TRBV19, the J gene TRBJ2-6; 7 nucleotides match TRBD1. There are 18 residues in the CDR3. In germline, CDR1 is LNHDA, CDR2 SQIVND (reference sequence). The junction had 8 bases not matched to a gene; V was cut back by 3 bases and J by 0 bases. The CDR3, as DNA: TGTGCCAGTAGTATCACCGGGACAGTGTACTCTGGGGCCAACGTCCTGACTTTC. Translation: CASSITGTVYSGANVLTF.

The chain carries TRBV19 and TRBJ1-1, with 12 bases matching TRBD1. The V gene's germline CDR1 is LNHDA and CDR2 SQIVND (reference sequence). CDR3 size: 15 residues. Germline trimming cut 8 bases from V and 4 bases from J; bases unmatched to any gene: 8. CDR3 nucleotides: TGTGCCAGTGAGCCGGGACAGGGGGCGAGCACTGAAGCTTTCTTT. Protein: CASEPGQGASTEAFF.

The V and J genes are TRBV28 and TRBJ2-1, with 10 bases aligning to TRBD1. From germline, CDR1 is MDHEN and CDR2 SYDVKM. The CDR3 length is 15 residues. J was trimmed by 6 bases and V by 4 bases; bases with no gene match: 6. DNA for the CDR3: TGTGCCAGCAGTTCCCGGGACAGGGGAAGCAATGAGCAGTTCTTC. Encoded protein: CASSSRDRGSNEQFF.

This chain connects TRBV5-1 to TRBJ2-3; 7 nucleotides line up with TRBD1. V was clipped by 4 bases and J by 0 bases; unmatched bases: 5. The germline CDR1 and CDR2 sequences are SGHRS and YFSETQ. The CDR3 sequence is 15 residues long. The CDR3 sequence is CASSLGQASTDTQYF. Written as DNA, the CDR3 is TGCGCCAGCAGCCTCGGACAGGCTAGCACAGATACGCAGTATTTT.

The sample holds one count of this clone. The V call is TRBV13, the J call TRBJ2-3, with TRBD2 matching over 8 bases. The germline CDR1 and CDR2 sequences are PRHDT and FYEKMQ (reference sequence). V was pared by 4 bases and J by 5 bases, with 17 bases of the junction left unmatched. CDR3 length: 18 residues. The CDR3: CASSSLQGSREVGDTQYF. The CDR3 DNA reads as TGTGCCAGCAGCTCCCTCCAGGGCTCGCGGGAGGTCGGAGATACGCAGTATTTT.

The chain is built from TRBV5-6 and TRBJ2-1; 7 positions agree with TRBD2. Germline V lookup: CDR1 SGHDT, CDR2 YYEEEE. V shed 0 bases, J shed 6 bases, and the junction held 6 bases outside the gene matches. The CDR3 runs 15 residues. CDR3 coding DNA: TGTGCCAGCAGCTTGGGCGGGAGTGGGGCCAATGAGCAGTTCTTC. Encoded protein: CASSLGGSGANEQFF.

The chain employs TRBV5-4 and TRBJ2-1; 8 nucleotides line up with TRBD2. This CDR3 is built from 15 residues. The V gene's germline CDR1 is SGHNT and CDR2 YYREEE (reference sequence). Losses at the gene ends were 0 bases for V and 7 bases for J; bases not matched to a gene: 6. For the CDR3, the DNA is TGTGCCAGCAGCTTGGGGTCGACGGGGGGGAATGAGCAGTTCTTC. It translates to CASSLGSTGGNEQFF. The full variable domain, completed using reference TRBV5-4 and TRBJ2-1, is ETGVTQSPTHLIKTRGQQVTLRCSSQSGHNTVSWYQQALGQGPQFIFQYYREEENGRGNFPPRFSGLQFPNYSSELNVNALELDDSALYLCASSLGSTGGNEQFFGPGTRLTVL.

This sequence joins TRBV9 and TRBJ1-1; 7 nucleotides match TRBD1. The germline gives CDR1 SGDLS, CDR2 YYNGEE. The CDR3 covers 13 residues. Trimming removed 4 bases from V and 5 bases from J; junction bases left unmatched: 5. CDR3 sequence: CASSQVTGTEAFF. CDR3 coding DNA: TGTGCCAGCAGCCAAGTGACAGGGACTGAAGCTTTCTTT. The variable domain in full, with the rest retrieved from reference TRBV9 and TRBJ1-1, is DSGVTQTPKHLITATGQRVTLRCSPRSGDLSVYWYQQSLDQGLQFLIQYYNGEERAKGNILERFSAQQFPDLHSELNLSSLELGDSALYFCASSQVTGTEAFFGQGTRLTVV.

This clone appeared a single time. The chain has TRBV7-2 and TRBJ2-7; 9 positions agree with TRBD1. In germline, CDR1 is SGHTA, CDR2 FQGNSA. J gave up 6 bases and V 6 bases, and 6 bases lay outside the gene matches. The CDR3 extends over 13 amino acids. CDR3: CASRRDRVAEQYF. CDR3 sequence (DNA): TGTGCCAGCAGACGGGACAGGGTTGCCGAGCAGTACTTC.

This clone was seen only a few times. The V call is TRBV7-3, the J call TRBJ1-1, with 7 bases lining up with TRBD1. CDR1 is SGHTA and CDR2 is FQGTGA in the germline V gene. V was pared by 5 bases and J by 4 bases, with 7 bases of the junction left unmatched. This CDR3 spans 14 amino acids. The CDR3 DNA reads as TGTGCCAGCAGCCAGACAGGGAGGAGCACTGAAGCTTTCTTT. Translated, it gives CASSQTGRSTEAFF.

This chain links TRBV9 with TRBJ2-2, with 10 bases fitting TRBD1. V shed 4 bases and J 4 bases; nucleotides not matched to a gene: 4. In germline, CDR1 is SGDLS, CDR2 YYNGEE. This CDR3 comprises 15 residues. The chain's CDR3 is CASSKGQGSTGELFF. The DNA for the CDR3 is TGTGCCAGCAGCAAGGGACAGGGGAGCACCGGGGAGCTGTTTTTT.

This clone was seen once. This chain connects TRBV27 to TRBJ2-2, with D hard to call. The V gene's germline CDR1 is MNHEY and CDR2 SMNVEV (reference sequence). This CDR3 contains 13 residues. V was pared by 2 bases and J by 5 bases, with 6 bases between. CDR3 nucleotide sequence: TGTGCCAGCAGTTTAACAGTTACCGGGGAGCTGTTTTTT. It specifies CASSLTVTGELFF.

This sequence joins TRBV2 and TRBJ1-5, with no clear D. Trimming cost V 3 bases and J 4 bases, with 10 bases left between them. The length of the CDR3 is 14 residues. Looked up from germline, CDR1 is SNHLY and CDR2 is FYNNEI. CDR3 coding DNA: TGTGCCAGCAGTGAGTGGAGCTCAAATCAGCCCCAGCATTTT. Protein: CASSEWSSNQPQHF.

V gene TRBV28 combines with J gene TRBJ1-2; no definite D call. Trimming removed 8 bases from V and 5 bases from J, with 12 bases in between. Germline V gives CDR1 MDHEN, CDR2 SYDVKM. This CDR3 contains 12 residues. The CDR3 coding sequence is TGTGCCAGCGTGGGAGGCTGGTATGGCTACACCTTC. Amino acids: CASVGGWYGYTF.

The CDR3 DNA reads TGTGCCAGCAGCCAAGATCAGGGAAGAAACACCATATATTTT. Translating gives CASSQDQGRNTIYF. The rearrangement links TRBV4-2 to TRBJ1-3; tentative D call: TRBD1 (5 bases). V lost 0 bases, J lost 5 bases, and 8 bases lay in between. Germline V gene sequence: CDR1 LGHNA, CDR2 YNFKEQ. The CDR3 contains 14 residues.

V gene TRBV29-1 combines with J gene TRBJ2-3; TRBD2 agrees at 11 bases. Unmatched junction bases numbered 13, after V lost 6 bases and J lost 2 bases. There are 17 residues in the CDR3. Per the germline V gene, CDR1 is SQVTM and CDR2 is ANQGSEA. The CDR3 coding sequence is TGCAGCGTCTTAACTAGCGGGAGTTGGGCAACCACAGATACGCAGTATTTT. Amino acid sequence: CSVLTSGSWATTDTQYF.

V usage is TRBV7-8 and J usage is TRBJ2-7, with 8 bases fitting TRBD2. The junction had 4 bases not matched to a gene; V was cut back by 3 bases and J by 0 bases. This CDR3 region has 15 residues. Germline V gene data show CDR1 as SGHVS and CDR2 as FQNEAQ. The DNA of the CDR3 is TGTGCCAGCAGCTTTCTCGGGAGGGCCTCCTACGAGCAGTACTTC. This codes for CASSFLGRASYEQYF.

The chain has TRBV7-2 and TRBJ2-7; 8 bases match TRBD2. From germline, CDR1 is SGHTA and CDR2 FQGNSA. V trimming: 3 bases; J trimming: 0 bases; junction bases outside the gene matches: 10. The CDR3 covers 17 residues. Here the CDR3 DNA reads TGTGCCAGCAGCTTTGATAGCAGCGGGAGCCCCTCCTACGAGCAGTACTTC. It yields the protein CASSFDSSGSPSYEQYF.

In nucleotides, the CDR3 is TGCGCCAGCAGCCAATATCCAGGGTTTACAGATACGCAGTATTTT. Translating gives CASSQYPGFTDTQYF. V gene TRBV4-3 combines with J gene TRBJ2-3; D may be TRBD1 (5 bases). The CDR3 is made up of 15 amino acids. The germline V gene has CDR1 LGHNA and CDR2 YSLEER. V was trimmed by 2 bases and J by 3 bases, leaving 12 bases between them.

The chain uses TRBV20-1 and TRBJ1-1, with D unresolved. The V and J ends lost 1 base and 5 bases respectively, with 5 bases between them. Germline CDR1 DFQATT, CDR2 SNEGSKA (reference sequence). The CDR3 spans 11 residues. The CDR3 sequence: CSARVRTEAFF. The CDR3 coding sequence is TGCAGTGCTAGAGTGAGGACTGAAGCTTTCTTT.

This clone was counted a single time. The chain joins TRBV11-2 to TRBJ1-5; D uncertain. The CDR3 loop spans 13 amino acids. The V gene's germline CDR1 is SGHAT and CDR2 FQNNGV. The V end lost 5 bases, the J end lost 3 bases, and 8 bases lay between the germline ends. The CDR3, as DNA: TGTGCCAGCAGCCTCACAAACAATCAGCCCCAGCATTTT. It is translated as CASSLTNNQPQHF.

This clone turned up a few times. One junction end does not reproduce the germline sequence, and a read error may be involved. Other DNA sequences within the sample encode an identical CDR3. The chain has TRBV9 and TRBJ2-5; 9 nucleotides align to TRBD2. The CDR3 has 15 residues. Germline assignment: CDR1 SGDLS and CDR2 YYNGEE. In DNA, the CDR3 is TGCCCCCGCAGCGGCGGGGGGGGGCCCCAAGAGACCCAGTACTTC. The encoded protein is CPRSGGGGPQETQYF.

The chain employs TRBV9 and TRBJ2-2; D is uncertain. V was pared by 4 bases and J by 4 bases, with 5 bases between. This CDR3 is built from 12 residues. CDR1 and CDR2 from the germline V gene are SGDLS and YYNGEE. CDR3 sequence (DNA): TGTGCCAGCAGCCGTGTCACCGGGGAGCTGTTTTTT. Translated: CASSRVTGELFF.

The chain has TRBV4-2 and TRBJ1-6; D gene ambiguous. Germline values: CDR1 LGHNA, CDR2 YNFKEQ. Trimming removed 3 bases from V and 14 bases from J, with 11 bases in between. CDR3 length equals 12 residues. CDR3: CASSHRDLSLHF. In nucleotides, the CDR3 is TGTGCCAGCAGCCACCGGGATCTGTCCCTCCACTTT.